One and the same sample provided the 7 T cell receptor beta chains below, sequenced in a study of CD8+CD57+ T cells in acquired aplastic anemia. Genomic DNA, serving as template, underwent TCR beta VDJ and CDR3 profiling. TCRdb reprocessed the reads via MiXCR and lists one record per CDR3 protein. There are around 68,000 distinct CDR3 sequences in the sample; roughly half occur only once, and about 8% lies in the top ten. Sample: sorted CD4+, CD8+, or CD8+CD57+ T cells (not recorded which) from PBMCs. These receptors all stem from a human donor in good health, serving as a control.

The chain uses TRBV4-2 and TRBJ2-2; 13 bases are shared with TRBD2. J lost 1 base, V lost 4 bases, and 3 bases had no gene match. CDR1 is LGHNA, CDR2 YNFKEQ, per germline. The CDR3 sequence is 17 residues long. The DNA of the CDR3 is TGTGCCAGCAGCCCCGGACTAGCGGGGGAGAACACCGGGGAGCTGTTTTTT. It yields the protein CASSPGLAGENTGELFF.

The rearrangement uses TRBV19 and TRBJ1-2, with D maybe TRBD1 (5 bases). Germline values: CDR1 LNHDA, CDR2 SQIVND (reference sequence). V lost 7 bases to trimming and J lost 2 bases, with 17 bases between them. CDR3 length: 15 amino acids. The CDR3, as DNA: TGTGCCAGTACCATTGGGCAGGGATTGAACTATGGCTACACCTTC. Translated, it gives CASTIGQGLNYGYTF.

This clonotype came up many times. The chain uses TRBV27 and TRBJ2-1; D is perhaps TRBD2 (7 bases). Deletions cut 8 bases from V and 7 bases from J, with 15 bases between. Germline assignment: CDR1 MNHEY and CDR2 SMNVEV (reference sequence). The CDR3 covers 13 residues. This CDR3 is CASGGGPWNEQFF. CDR3 nucleotide sequence: TGTGCCAGCGGGGGGGGGCCTTGGAATGAGCAGTTCTTC.

The chain links TRBV29-1 to TRBJ2-3, with 12 nucleotides matching TRBD1. Germline assignment: CDR1 SQVTM and CDR2 ANQGSEA. CDR3 length: 15 amino acids. V trimming: 4 bases; J trimming: 4 bases; junction bases outside the gene matches: 6. CDR3 residues: CSVGAGTGGSDTQYF. In nucleotides, the CDR3 is TGCAGCGTTGGGGCGGGGACAGGGGGCTCAGATACGCAGTATTTT.

CDR3 bases: TGTGCCAGCAGCCAGGCAGGGATGGACGGCGGCGAGCAGTACTTC. Translated: CASSQAGMDGGEQYF. The chain has TRBV7-9 and TRBJ2-7, with TRBD1 as a possible D gene (5 bases). This CDR3 region has 15 residues. Germline CDR1 SEHNR, CDR2 FQNEAQ (reference sequence). Trimming removed 5 bases at V and 6 bases at J, with 20 bases between.

The rearrangement joins TRBV5-1 to TRBJ2-3; maybe TRBD1 (6 bases). CDR1 and CDR2 from the germline V gene are SGHRS and YFSETQ. The CDR3 is 16 residues long. Deletions cut 1 base from V and 2 bases from J, with 14 bases between. This CDR3 reads CASSLQGGGHTDTQYF. For the CDR3, the DNA is TGCGCCAGCAGCTTGCAGGGTGGGGGCCACACAGATACGCAGTATTTT.

The chain joins TRBV25-1 to TRBJ1-5, with TRBD1 as a possible D gene (6 bases). The CDR3 sequence is 14 residues long. V gave up 3 bases and J gave up 6 bases, with 12 bases separating them. CDR1 MGHDK and CDR2 SYGVNS come from the germline V gene. CDR3 DNA sequence: TGTGCCAGCAGTGATCCGGGACACATTCAGCCCCAGCATTTT. Encoded protein: CASSDPGHIQPQHF.